The clone carrying this T cell receptor beta chain showed up many times. The sample comes from a study of early T cells in non-severe SARS-CoV-2 infection. Individual cDNA molecules received unique molecular identifiers. TCRdb re-derived calls from the 5' RACE reads in MiXCR, one entry per CDR3 protein. The data show about 67,000 distinct CDR3 sequences, 11% seen once. Looked up from germline, CDR1 is SGHTA and CDR2 is FQGNSA. The CDR3 length is 15 residues. Between the trimmed V and J ends, which lost 1 base and 9 bases, there was a span of 13 bases. The receptor comes from an adult who was a healthcare worker with PCR-confirmed SARS-CoV-2 infection or an uninfected control (not recorded which). The V call is TRBV7-2, the J call TRBJ1-6; no clear D gene. The specimen was whole blood. This CDR3 reads CASSLGGRGRSPLHF. The CDR3, as DNA: TGTGCCAGCAGCTTAGGGGGTCGCGGGCGTTCACCCCTCCACTTT.